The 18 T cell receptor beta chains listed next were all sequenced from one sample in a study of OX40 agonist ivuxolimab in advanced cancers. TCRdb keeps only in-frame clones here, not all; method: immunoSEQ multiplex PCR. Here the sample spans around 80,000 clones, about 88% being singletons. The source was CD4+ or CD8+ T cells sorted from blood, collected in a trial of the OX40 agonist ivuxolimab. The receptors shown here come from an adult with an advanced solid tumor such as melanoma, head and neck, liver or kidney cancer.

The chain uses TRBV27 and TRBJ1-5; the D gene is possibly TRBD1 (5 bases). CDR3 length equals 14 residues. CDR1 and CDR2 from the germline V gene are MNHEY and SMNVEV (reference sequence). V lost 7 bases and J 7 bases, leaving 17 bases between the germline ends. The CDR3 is CASTSRRGGQPQHF. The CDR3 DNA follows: TGTGCCAGCACCTCCCGAAGGGGTGGCCAGCCCCAGCATTTT.

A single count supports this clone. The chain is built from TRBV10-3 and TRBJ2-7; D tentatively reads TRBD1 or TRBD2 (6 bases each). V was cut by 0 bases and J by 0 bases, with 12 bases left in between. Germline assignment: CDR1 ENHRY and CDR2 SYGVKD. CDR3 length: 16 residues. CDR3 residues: CAISESSTGASYEQYF. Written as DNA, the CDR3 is TGTGCCATCAGTGAGTCGAGTACGGGGGCCTCCTACGAGCAGTACTTC.

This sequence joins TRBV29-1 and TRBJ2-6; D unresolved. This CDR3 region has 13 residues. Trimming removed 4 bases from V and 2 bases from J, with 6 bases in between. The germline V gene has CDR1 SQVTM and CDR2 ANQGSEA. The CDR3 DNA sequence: TGCAGCGTTGGTTTTCCTGGGGCCAACGTCCTGACTTTC. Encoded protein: CSVGFPGANVLTF.

CDR3 sequence reads: CAISEQGKEAFF. The CDR3 DNA reads TGTGCCATCAGTGAACAGGGGAAAGAAGCTTTCTTT. The chain uses TRBV10-3 and TRBJ1-1, with 7 bases lining up with TRBD1. Losses at the gene ends were 3 bases for V and 8 bases for J; bases not matched to a gene: 3. The CDR3 covers 12 residues. CDR1 is ENHRY and CDR2 is SYGVKD in the germline V gene.

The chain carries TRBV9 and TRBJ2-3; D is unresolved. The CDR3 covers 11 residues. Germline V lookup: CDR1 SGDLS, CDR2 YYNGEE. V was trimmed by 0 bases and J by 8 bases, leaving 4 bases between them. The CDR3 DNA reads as TGTGCCAGCAGCGTAGAAGGTACGCAGTATTTT. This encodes CASSVEGTQYF.

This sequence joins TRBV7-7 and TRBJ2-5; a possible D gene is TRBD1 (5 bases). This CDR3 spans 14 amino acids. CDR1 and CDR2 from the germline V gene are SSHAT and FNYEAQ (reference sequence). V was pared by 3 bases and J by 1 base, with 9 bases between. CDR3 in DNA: TGTGCCAGCAGCTTTACAGGCGTCCAAGAGACCCAGTACTTC. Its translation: CASSFTGVQETQYF.

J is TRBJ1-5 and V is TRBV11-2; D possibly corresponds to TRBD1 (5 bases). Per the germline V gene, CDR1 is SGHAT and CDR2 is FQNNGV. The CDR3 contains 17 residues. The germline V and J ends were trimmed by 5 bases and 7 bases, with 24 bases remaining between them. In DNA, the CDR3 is TGTGCCAGCAGCGAAGACGAGGGGTATCGGGTTTCGCAGCCCCAGCATTTT. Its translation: CASSEDEGYRVSQPQHF.

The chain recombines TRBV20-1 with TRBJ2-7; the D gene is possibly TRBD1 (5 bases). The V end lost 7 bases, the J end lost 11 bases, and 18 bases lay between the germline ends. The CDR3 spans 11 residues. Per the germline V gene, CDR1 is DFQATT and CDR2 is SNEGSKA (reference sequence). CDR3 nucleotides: TGCAGTGTGAGGTGGCAGGGAATCGAGTACTTC. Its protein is CSVRWQGIEYF.

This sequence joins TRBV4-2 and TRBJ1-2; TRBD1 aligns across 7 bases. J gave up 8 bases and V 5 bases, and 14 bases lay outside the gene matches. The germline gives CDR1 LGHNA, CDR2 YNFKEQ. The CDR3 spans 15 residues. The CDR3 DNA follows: TGTGCCAGCAGCAAAGCGGGACAGACCCTCGGGGGCTACACCTTC. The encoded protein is CASSKAGQTLGGYTF.

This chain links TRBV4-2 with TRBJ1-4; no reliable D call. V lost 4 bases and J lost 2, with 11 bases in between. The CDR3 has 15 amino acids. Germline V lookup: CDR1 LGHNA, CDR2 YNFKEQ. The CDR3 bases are TGTGCCAGCAGCCGAGCAGACGGGACTAATGAAAAACTGTTTTTT. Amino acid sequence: CASSRADGTNEKLFF.

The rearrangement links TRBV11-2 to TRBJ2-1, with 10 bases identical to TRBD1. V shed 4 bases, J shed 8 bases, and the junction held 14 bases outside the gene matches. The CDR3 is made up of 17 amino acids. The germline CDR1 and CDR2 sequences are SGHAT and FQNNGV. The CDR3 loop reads CASSYRGAGTGVHEQFF. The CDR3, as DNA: TGTGCCAGCAGCTACAGAGGGGCTGGGACAGGGGTGCATGAGCAGTTCTTC.

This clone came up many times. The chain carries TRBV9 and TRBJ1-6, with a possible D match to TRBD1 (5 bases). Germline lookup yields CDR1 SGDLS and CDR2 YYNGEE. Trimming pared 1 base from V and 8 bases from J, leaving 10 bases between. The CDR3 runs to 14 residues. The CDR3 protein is CASSVRVGDSPLHF. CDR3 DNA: TGTGCCAGCAGCGTAAGGGTGGGGGATTCACCCCTCCACTTT. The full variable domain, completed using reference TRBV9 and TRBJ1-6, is DSGVTQTPKHLITATGQRVTLRCSPRSGDLSVYWYQQSLDQGLQFLIQYYNGEERAKGNILERFSAQQFPDLHSELNLSSLELGDSALYFCASSVRVGDSPLHFGNGTRLTVT.

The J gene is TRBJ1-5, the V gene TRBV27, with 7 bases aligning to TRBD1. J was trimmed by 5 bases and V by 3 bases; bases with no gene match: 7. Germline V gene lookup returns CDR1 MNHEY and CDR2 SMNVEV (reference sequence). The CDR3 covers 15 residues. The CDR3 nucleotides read TGTGCCAGCAGTTTCCACCCAGGGGGGGATCAGCCCCAGCATTTT. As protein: CASSFHPGGDQPQHF.

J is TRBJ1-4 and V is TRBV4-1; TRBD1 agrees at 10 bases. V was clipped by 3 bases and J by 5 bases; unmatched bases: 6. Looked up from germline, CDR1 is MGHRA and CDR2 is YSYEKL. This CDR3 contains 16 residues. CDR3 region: CASSHAGTGDNEKLFF. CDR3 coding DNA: TGCGCCAGCAGCCATGCCGGGACAGGGGACAATGAAAAACTGTTTTTT.

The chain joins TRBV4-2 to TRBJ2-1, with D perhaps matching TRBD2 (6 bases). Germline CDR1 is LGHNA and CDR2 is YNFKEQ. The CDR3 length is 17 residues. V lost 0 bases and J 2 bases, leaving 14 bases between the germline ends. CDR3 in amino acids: CASSQDVYGGTYNEQFF. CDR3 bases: TGTGCCAGCAGCCAAGACGTGTACGGGGGTACCTACAATGAGCAGTTCTTC.

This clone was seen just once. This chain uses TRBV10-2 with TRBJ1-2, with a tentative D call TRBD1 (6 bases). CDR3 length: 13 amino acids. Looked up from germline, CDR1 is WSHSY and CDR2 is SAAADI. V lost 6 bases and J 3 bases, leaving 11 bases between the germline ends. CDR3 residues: CASSQTGDYGYTF. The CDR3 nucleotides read TGCGCCAGCAGCCAGACAGGCGACTATGGCTACACCTTC.

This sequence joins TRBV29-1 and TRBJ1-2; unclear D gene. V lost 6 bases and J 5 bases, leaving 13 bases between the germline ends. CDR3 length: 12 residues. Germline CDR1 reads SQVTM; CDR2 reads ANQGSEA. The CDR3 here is CSVSTGEYGYTF. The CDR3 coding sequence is TGCAGCGTCTCAACCGGGGAATATGGCTACACCTTC.

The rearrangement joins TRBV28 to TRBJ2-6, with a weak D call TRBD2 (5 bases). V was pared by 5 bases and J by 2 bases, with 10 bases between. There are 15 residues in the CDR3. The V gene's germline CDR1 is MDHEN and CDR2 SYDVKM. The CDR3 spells CASSGGPAGANVLTF. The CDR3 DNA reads TGTGCCAGCAGTGGCGGGCCGGCTGGGGCCAACGTCCTGACTTTC.